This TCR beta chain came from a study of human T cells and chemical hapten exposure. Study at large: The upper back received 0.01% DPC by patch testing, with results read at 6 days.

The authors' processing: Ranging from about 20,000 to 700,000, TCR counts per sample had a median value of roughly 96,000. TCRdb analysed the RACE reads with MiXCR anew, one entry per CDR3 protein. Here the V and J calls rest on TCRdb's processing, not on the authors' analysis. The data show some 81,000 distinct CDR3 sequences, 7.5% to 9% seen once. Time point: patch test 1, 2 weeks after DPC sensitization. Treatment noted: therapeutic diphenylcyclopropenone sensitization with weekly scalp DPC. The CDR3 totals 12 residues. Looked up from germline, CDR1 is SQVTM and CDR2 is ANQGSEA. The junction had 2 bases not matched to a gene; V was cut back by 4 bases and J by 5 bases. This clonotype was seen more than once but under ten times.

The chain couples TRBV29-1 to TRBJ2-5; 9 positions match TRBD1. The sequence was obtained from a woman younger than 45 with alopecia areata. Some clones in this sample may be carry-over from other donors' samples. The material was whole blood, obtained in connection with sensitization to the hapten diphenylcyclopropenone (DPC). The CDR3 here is CSVAQGAETQYF. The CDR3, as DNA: TGCAGCGTTGCACAGGGGGCGGAGACCCAGTACTTC.